This T cell receptor beta chain appears in the sequencing data of a study of cytomegalovirus exposure and HLA in healthy donors. Study as a whole: It was reported in a later analysis that the 120 validation repertoires used the same platform as the 650 to 800 first-cohort repertoires. The study's findings and limits: It was reportedly the case that the classifier diagnosed cytomegalovirus status with high specificity and sensitivity.

Clones were sequenced by immunoSEQ multiplex PCR, and TCRdb holds only the in-frame ones, with some missing. The sample holds 60,000 or so clones, over 85% seen once. Germline V CDR1 and CDR2: LGHNT, FRNRAP. Trimming cost V 5 bases and J 0 bases; bases outside gene matches: 3. CDR3 length: 14 residues. Details on this clone: What it binds is not known.

This chain uses TRBV12-5 with TRBJ1-1; TRBD1 aligns across 7 bases. Input material: PBMCs. The sequence came from a man aged 18 to 29 in good health and CMV-seronegative. CDR3 nucleotides: TGTGCTAGTGGTCCAGGGGGTATGAACACTGAAGCTTTCTTT. Its translation: CASGPGGMNTEAFF.